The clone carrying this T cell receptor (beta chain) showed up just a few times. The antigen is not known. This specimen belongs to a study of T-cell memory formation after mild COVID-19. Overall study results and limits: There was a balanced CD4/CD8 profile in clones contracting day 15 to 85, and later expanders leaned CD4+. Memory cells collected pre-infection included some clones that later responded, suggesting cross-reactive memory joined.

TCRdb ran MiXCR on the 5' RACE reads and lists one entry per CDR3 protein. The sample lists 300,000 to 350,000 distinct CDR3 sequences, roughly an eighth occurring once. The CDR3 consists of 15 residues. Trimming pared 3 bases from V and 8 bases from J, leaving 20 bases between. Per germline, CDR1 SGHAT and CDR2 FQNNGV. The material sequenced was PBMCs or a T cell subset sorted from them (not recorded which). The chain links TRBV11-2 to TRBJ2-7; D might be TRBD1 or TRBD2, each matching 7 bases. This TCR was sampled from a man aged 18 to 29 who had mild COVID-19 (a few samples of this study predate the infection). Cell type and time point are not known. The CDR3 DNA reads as TGTGCCAGCAGCTTCCTGCAGGGGGGGCCCGGTCAGCAGTACTTC. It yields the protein CASSFLQGGPGQQYF.